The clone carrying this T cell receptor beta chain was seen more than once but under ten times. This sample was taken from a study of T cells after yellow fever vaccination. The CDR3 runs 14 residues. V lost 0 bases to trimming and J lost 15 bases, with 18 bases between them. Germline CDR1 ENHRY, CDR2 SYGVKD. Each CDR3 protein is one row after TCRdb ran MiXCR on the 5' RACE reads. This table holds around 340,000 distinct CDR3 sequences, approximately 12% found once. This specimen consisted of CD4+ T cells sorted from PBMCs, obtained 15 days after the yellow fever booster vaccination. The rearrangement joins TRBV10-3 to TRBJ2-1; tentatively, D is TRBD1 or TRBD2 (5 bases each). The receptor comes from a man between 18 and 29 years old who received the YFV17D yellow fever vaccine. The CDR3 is CAISESTRVMRGFF. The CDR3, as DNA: TGTGCCATCAGTGAGTCGACGAGGGTAATGAGGGGGTTCTTC.